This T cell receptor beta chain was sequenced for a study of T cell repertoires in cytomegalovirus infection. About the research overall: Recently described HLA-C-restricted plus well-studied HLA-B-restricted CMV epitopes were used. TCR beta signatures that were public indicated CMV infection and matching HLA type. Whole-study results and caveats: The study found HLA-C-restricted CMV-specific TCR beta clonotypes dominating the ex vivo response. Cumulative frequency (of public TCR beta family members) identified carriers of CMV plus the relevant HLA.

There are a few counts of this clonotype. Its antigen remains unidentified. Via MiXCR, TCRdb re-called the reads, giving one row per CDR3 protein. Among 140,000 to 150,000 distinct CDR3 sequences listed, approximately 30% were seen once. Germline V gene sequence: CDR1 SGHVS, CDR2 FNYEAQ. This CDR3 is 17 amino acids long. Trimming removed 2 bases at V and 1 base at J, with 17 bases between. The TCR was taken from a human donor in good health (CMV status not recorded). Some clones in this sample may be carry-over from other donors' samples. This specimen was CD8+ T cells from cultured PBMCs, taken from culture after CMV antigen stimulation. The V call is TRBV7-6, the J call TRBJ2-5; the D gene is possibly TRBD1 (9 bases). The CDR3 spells CASSLPGGTGFQETQYF. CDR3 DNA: TGTGCCAGCAGCTTACCGGGGGGGACAGGGTTCCAAGAGACCCAGTACTTC.